The TCR beta chain described here comes from a study of T cells after yellow fever vaccination. TCR cDNA, made by 5'RACE template switching, carried an added universal primer site and UMIs. TCRdb reprocessed the 5' RACE reads with MiXCR, giving one entry per CDR3 protein. Of a few hundred thousand distinct CDR3 sequences in the sample, roughly 4.3% were seen once. Germline V lookup: CDR1 DFQATT, CDR2 SNEGSKA (reference sequence). This CDR3 is built from 14 residues. Trimming removed 3 bases from V and 8 bases from J; junction bases left unmatched: 10. V usage is TRBV20-1 and J usage is TRBJ1-1, with 9 bases lining up with TRBD1. This specimen consisted of PBMCs, obtained 5 days after the yellow fever booster vaccination. The receptor comes from a man aged 18-30 years who received the YFV17D yellow fever vaccine. The DNA of the CDR3 is TGCAGTGCTAGGCCGTCGGGACAGGGCATCGAAGCTTTCTTT. Protein sequence: CSARPSGQGIEAFF.